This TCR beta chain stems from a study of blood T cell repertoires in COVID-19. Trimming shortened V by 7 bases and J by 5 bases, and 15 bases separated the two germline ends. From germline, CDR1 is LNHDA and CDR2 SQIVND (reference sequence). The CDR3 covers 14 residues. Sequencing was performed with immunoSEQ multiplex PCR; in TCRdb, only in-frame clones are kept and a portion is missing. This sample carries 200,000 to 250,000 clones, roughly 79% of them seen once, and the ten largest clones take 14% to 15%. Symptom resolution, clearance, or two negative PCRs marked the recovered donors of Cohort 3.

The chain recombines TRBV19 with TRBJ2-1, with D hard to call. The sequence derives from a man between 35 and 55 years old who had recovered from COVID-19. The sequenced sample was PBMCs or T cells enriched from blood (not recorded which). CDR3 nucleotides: TGTGCCAGTACCCTCGCCGGTCGGGACAATGAGCAGTTCTTC. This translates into CASTLAGRDNEQFF.